The 17 T cell receptor beta chains presented below share a single source sample, sequenced in a study of radiotherapy plus CTLA-4 blockade in lung cancer. Produced via immunoSEQ multiplex PCR; TCRdb's table is partial and in-frame only. The data show roughly 53,000 clones, with around four fifths seen just once and 3.2% held by the top ten. The starting material was peripheral blood, obtained from a patient treated with radiotherapy plus ipilimumab. The receptor set was obtained from a human donor with non-small cell lung cancer who had a partial response to radiotherapy plus ipilimumab.

The chain links TRBV9 to TRBJ1-1; D unclear. The V end was cut by 0 bases, the J end by 0 bases, with 6 bases between. Germline V CDR1 and CDR2: SGDLS, YYNGEE. This CDR3 has 14 amino acids. Written as DNA, the CDR3 is TGTGCCAGCAGCGTAGGAGCGTTGAACACTGAAGCTTTCTTT. Translation: CASSVGALNTEAFF.

This clone was found a few times. The chain couples TRBV7-7 to TRBJ2-2; D might be TRBD2 (5 bases). Germline CDR1 reads SSHAT; CDR2 reads FNYEAQ (reference sequence). Trimming pared 5 bases from V and 3 bases from J, leaving 28 bases between. This CDR3 is 20 amino acids long. Written as DNA, the CDR3 is TGTGCCAGCAGCACCGTGGCCCTCACCGGCTTCCAGGAGGACACCGGGGAGCTGTTTTTT. Translating gives CASSTVALTGFQEDTGELFF.

The gene calls are TRBV9 and TRBJ2-2, with 12 bases lining up with TRBD1. This CDR3 has 16 residues. Germline values: CDR1 SGDLS, CDR2 YYNGEE. With 3 bases clipped from V and 4 bases from J, the junction kept 4 bases outside the gene matches. The CDR3 here is CASSGGQGASTGELFF. CDR3 DNA sequence: TGTGCCAGCAGCGGGGGACAGGGGGCGAGCACCGGGGAGCTGTTTTTT.

The chain recombines TRBV19 with TRBJ1-1; D remains ambiguous. The CDR3 runs 14 residues. V lost 1 base and J 2 bases, leaving 8 bases between the germline ends. Germline CDR1 and CDR2: LNHDA and SQIVND (reference sequence). The CDR3 protein is CASSIGRVNTEAFF. CDR3 DNA sequence: TGTGCCAGTAGTATAGGTCGGGTAAACACTGAAGCTTTCTTT.

The chain combines TRBV5-1 with TRBJ2-5; 9 nucleotides line up with TRBD1. The last part of the DNA fits TRBJ2-7 better; the J call may be wrong. Germline V gives CDR1 SGHRS, CDR2 YFSETQ. The length of the CDR3 is 16 residues. The CDR3 spells CASSPQAGTGSYEQYF. In DNA form, the CDR3 reads TGCGCCAGCAGCCCACAGGCGGGGACAGGGTCCTACGAGCAGTACTTC.

This chain uses TRBV5-4 with TRBJ2-2; D might be TRBD1 (7 bases). The germline gives CDR1 SGHNT, CDR2 YYREEE (reference sequence). This CDR3 region has 15 residues. Trimming removed 0 bases at V and 7 bases at J, with 13 bases between. The CDR3 protein is CASSLARGAVGELFF. The CDR3 region has the DNA TGTGCCAGCAGCTTGGCCAGGGGGGCTGTCGGGGAGCTGTTTTTT.

This clone occurred a few times. The J gene is TRBJ1-5, the V gene TRBV6-5, with D unresolved. This CDR3 contains 15 residues. Germline CDR1 and CDR2: MNHEY and SVGAGI. The ends were cut back, 6 bases at V and 4 bases at J, with 16 bases in the middle. In nucleotides, the CDR3 is TGTGCCAGCAGCGTAGGAGACCTTTGGAATCAGCCCCAGCATTTT. It yields the protein CASSVGDLWNQPQHF.

V and J are TRBV19 and TRBJ2-2, with 7 bases lining up with TRBD2. Trimming took 1 base from V and 6 from J; bases not matched to a gene: 8. The germline V gene encodes CDR1 LNHDA and CDR2 SQIVND (reference sequence). This CDR3 has 16 residues. The CDR3 DNA reads as TGTGCCAGTAGTATAGGGGGGGGGAAGGGTCCCGGGGAGCTGTTTTTT. Its translation is CASSIGGGKGPGELFF.

This rearrangement joins TRBV11-3 to TRBJ2-7, with D tentatively TRBD2 (5 bases). Looked up from germline, CDR1 is SGHNT and CDR2 is YENEEA. The CDR3 length is 13 residues. With 4 bases removed from V and 1 base from J, the gap between germline ends came to 8 bases. CDR3 DNA: TGTGCCAGCAGCTCCCGGGGATCCTACGAGCAGTACTTC. Amino acid sequence: CASSSRGSYEQYF.

J is TRBJ1-2 and V is TRBV6-1, with D unresolved. Deletions cut 6 bases from V and 5 bases from J, with 16 bases between. CDR1 is MNHNS and CDR2 is SASEGT in the germline V gene. The CDR3 runs to 14 residues. The CDR3 loop is CASRGGPVGYGYTF. The DNA of the CDR3 is TGTGCCAGCAGAGGTGGGCCCGTTGGATATGGCTACACCTTC.

The genes are TRBV6-5 and TRBJ2-7; TRBD1 might be the D (6 bases). Trimming took off 6 bases at V and 4 bases at J, with 19 bases between the two ends. The length of the CDR3 is 15 residues. Germline V gene data show CDR1 as MNHEY and CDR2 as SVGAGI. CDR3 coding DNA: TGTGCCAGCAGGGGGACACGAGAAGGTGGGTACGAGCAGTACTTC. As protein: CASRGTREGGYEQYF.

The chain uses TRBV5-1 and TRBJ2-1, with 7 bases lining up with TRBD2. J lost 5 bases, V lost 2 bases, and 4 bases had no gene match. The CDR3 has 14 amino acids. Germline CDR1 is SGHRS and CDR2 is YFSETQ. The CDR3, as DNA: TGCGCCAGCAGCTTTTGGGGGGGGGACAATGAGCAGTTCTTC. Amino acid sequence: CASSFWGGDNEQFF.

The J gene is TRBJ2-7, the V gene TRBV6-5; 11 bases line up with TRBD1. The CDR3 runs to 15 residues. Germline V gene sequence: CDR1 MNHEY, CDR2 SVGAGI. J gave up 6 bases and V 2 bases, and 6 bases lay outside the gene matches. The CDR3, as DNA: TGTGCCAGCAGTTACGCCGGGACAGGGGGTTCCGAGCAGTACTTC. It encodes CASSYAGTGGSEQYF.

The J gene is TRBJ1-2, the V gene TRBV18; 11 positions agree with TRBD1. There are 16 residues in the CDR3. Losses at the gene ends were 0 bases for V and 8 bases for J; bases not matched to a gene: 8. Germline CDR1 and CDR2: KGHSH and LQKENI. The CDR3 spells CASSPPDRGRARGYTF. The CDR3 nucleotides read TGTGCCAGCTCACCACCGGACAGGGGGCGAGCACGCGGCTACACCTTC.

The chain combines TRBV18 with TRBJ1-2, with D possibly TRBD1 on 5 matching bases. The germline gives CDR1 KGHSH, CDR2 LQKENI. The CDR3 totals 14 residues. The ends were cut back, 8 bases at V and 3 bases at J, with 16 bases in the middle. The CDR3 loop is CASNGQLTDYGYTF. In DNA form, the CDR3 reads TGTGCCAGCAATGGACAACTTACTGACTATGGCTACACCTTC.

This clone has only a few counts. This sequence joins TRBV7-9 and TRBJ1-6; D may be TRBD1 (5 bases). The CDR3 is 15 residues long. Germline CDR1 reads SEHNR; CDR2 reads FQNEAQ (reference sequence). The ends were cut back, 5 bases at V and 9 bases at J, with 17 bases in the middle. The CDR3 sequence: CASSLYGGGGSPLHF. The CDR3 coding sequence is TGTGCCAGCAGCCTCTACGGGGGGGGTGGTTCACCCCTCCACTTT.

The CDR3 loop is CASGLQRTANTGELFF. The DNA of the CDR3 is TGTGCCAGCGGACTTCAAAGGACAGCGAACACCGGGGAGCTGTTTTTT. The V and J genes are TRBV25-1 and TRBJ2-2; TRBD1 is a possible D gene (6 bases). The CDR3 extends over 16 amino acids. V lost 8 bases and J lost 0, with 16 bases in between. Per the germline V gene, CDR1 is MGHDK and CDR2 is SYGVNS.